This T cell receptor (beta chain) was identified in a study of metastatic and nonmetastatic thyroid tumors. Turning to the study itself: Repertoire comparison spanned blood and tumor or nodule tissue of malignant and benign thyroid patients.

Germline V gives CDR1 MNHEY, CDR2 SVGAGI. CDR3 length: 15 residues. V was pared by 2 bases and J by 7 bases, with 15 bases between. Before thyroid surgery, none of the patients had received any treatment. On this clone: Antigen unknown.

Original processing notes: Across clinicopathological groups, CDR3 differences served as the basis for building a distant-metastasis classifier for papillary thyroid cancer. TCRdb redid the clone calls on the PCR reads using MiXCR. These V and J calls originate from TCRdb's pipeline instead of the authors' own analysis. The data hold 30,000 to 35,000 clones, with about a sixth observed a single time. Study conclusions and caveats: A significant increase in TCR beta diversity was reportedly seen in malignant thyroid tumors relative to benign nodules, in blood and tumor.

V usage is TRBV6-5 and J usage is TRBJ2-1, with unresolved D. This TCR was sampled from a female donor with papillary thyroid cancer or a benign thyroid nodule (not recorded which). Some clones in this sample may be carry-over from other donors' samples. Sequenced: blood. The CDR3 DNA follows: TGTGCCAGCAGTTACGTAGGTACCCTCGTGAATGAGCAGTTCTTC. Protein product: CASSYVGTLVNEQFF.